One and the same sample provided the 19 T cell receptor beta chains below, sequenced in a study of blood T cell repertoires in COVID-19. TCRdb's table, derived via immunoSEQ multiplex PCR, lists solely in-frame clones and lacks some. The sample includes 350,000 to 450,000 clones, approximately 89% seen only once; the top ten take over 2%. Material for sequencing was peripheral blood. The receptors stem from a woman in her sixties or seventies with COVID-19, enrolled during active disease.

The chain employs TRBV5-8 and TRBJ1-1, with unresolved D. V was pared by 1 base and J by 7 bases, with 11 bases between. Germline V gene sequence: CDR1 SGHTS, CDR2 YDEGEE. The CDR3 consists of 13 residues. The CDR3 is CASSLLGGDEAFF. For the CDR3, the DNA is TGTGCCAGCAGCTTGCTCGGCGGGGATGAAGCTTTCTTT.

V and J are TRBV14 and TRBJ2-7, with D hard to call. Germline V gives CDR1 SGHDN, CDR2 FVKESK. V was shortened by 4 bases and J by 2 bases, with 12 bases between the two germline ends. The CDR3 runs to 14 residues. CDR3 amino acids: CASSPRRGPYEQYF. The CDR3, as DNA: TGTGCCAGCAGCCCCCGCCGAGGCCCCTACGAGCAGTACTTC.

The chain links TRBV3-1 (or the pseudogene TRBV3-2) to TRBJ1-5; the D is unclear. Germline loops: CDR1 LGHDT, CDR2 YNNKEL (reference sequence). V was pared by 0 bases and J by 2 bases, with 5 bases between. The CDR3 totals 14 residues. The DNA for the CDR3 is TGTGCCAGCAGCCAAGAAACAGGCAATCAGCCCCAGCATTTT. This codes for CASSQETGNQPQHF.

The chain carries TRBV5-1 and TRBJ2-3; 7 nucleotides line up with TRBD2. The length of the CDR3 is 14 residues. Germline CDR1 and CDR2: SGHRS and YFSETQ. J lost 3 bases, V lost 5 bases, and 6 bases had no gene match. CDR3 amino acids: CASRPGTTTDTQYF. The CDR3, as DNA: TGCGCCAGCAGACCCGGGACTACGACAGATACGCAGTATTTT.

V is TRBV6-5 and J is TRBJ1-3; D is unclear. CDR1 and CDR2 (germline): MNHEY, SVGAGI. V lost 2 bases and J lost 0, with 8 bases in between. The CDR3 is 15 amino acids. The chain's CDR3 is CASSYSLYSGNTIYF. CDR3 DNA: TGTGCCAGCAGTTACAGCCTTTACTCTGGAAACACCATATATTTT.

CDR3 loop: CASSLQVWDEKLFF. Here the CDR3 DNA reads TGTGCCAGCTCACTTCAGGTGTGGGATGAAAAACTGTTTTTT. This chain links TRBV18 with TRBJ1-4; D is uncertain. The CDR3 has 14 residues. Germline V gene data show CDR1 as KGHSH and CDR2 as LQKENI. V was cut by 4 bases and J by 6 bases, with 12 bases left in between.

This rearrangement joins TRBV7-3 to TRBJ2-3, with TRBD1 matching over 7 bases. The length of the CDR3 is 16 residues. The ends lost 0 bases at V and 1 base at J; junction bases unmatched: 4. Germline lookup yields CDR1 SGHTA and CDR2 FQGTGA. The CDR3 is CASSLTPTGGTDTQYF. The CDR3 DNA reads as TGTGCCAGCAGCTTAACCCCAACAGGGGGCACAGATACGCAGTATTTT.

This chain links TRBV5-1 with TRBJ1-1; D is possibly TRBD1 (5 bases). Deletions cut 0 bases from V and 1 base from J, with 10 bases between. This CDR3 is built from 15 residues. Germline V gene data show CDR1 as SGHRS and CDR2 as YFSETQ. The DNA of the CDR3 is TGCGCCAGCAGCTTGGAAGCAGGGTGGAACACTGAAGCTTTCTTT. This encodes CASSLEAGWNTEAFF.

This chain links TRBV5-1 with TRBJ1-4; D might be TRBD1 (6 bases). CDR3 size: 13 residues. The germline V gene has CDR1 SGHRS and CDR2 YFSETQ. V was cut by 6 bases and J by 8 bases, with 14 bases left in between. The CDR3 bases are TGCGCCAGCAAAGTAGATGGGGGCGAAAAACTGTTTTTT. Translated, it gives CASKVDGGEKLFF.

This clone appeared once. V is TRBV7-3 and J is TRBJ2-7, with D unclear. This CDR3 comprises 12 residues. The V gene's germline CDR1 is SGHTA and CDR2 FQGTGA. The V end lost 3 bases, the J end lost 7 bases, and 10 bases lay between the germline ends. The chain's CDR3 is CASSLVGEEQYF. In DNA form, the CDR3 reads TGTGCCAGCAGCTTGGTGGGCGAGGAGCAGTACTTC.

CDR3 bases: TGCAGTGCCCAGGCGCTCTATGGCTACACCTTC. Translating it yields CSAQALYGYTF. This chain uses TRBV20-1 with TRBJ1-2; D unresolved. CDR3 length equals 11 residues. The V end lost 6 bases, the J end lost 4 bases, and 9 bases lay between the germline ends. Germline CDR1 reads DFQATT; CDR2 reads SNEGSKA (reference sequence).

The gene calls are TRBV9 and TRBJ2-7; D gene uncertain. In germline, CDR1 is SGDLS, CDR2 YYNGEE. This CDR3 is 12 amino acids long. Trimming pared 4 bases from V and 2 bases from J, leaving 7 bases between. DNA of the CDR3: TGTGCCAGCAGCCCTAATGCCTACGAGCAGTACTTC. Protein product: CASSPNAYEQYF.

V is TRBV5-1 and J is TRBJ1-3; 11 nucleotides match TRBD1. CDR3 length: 16 residues. J lost 4 bases, V lost 4 bases, and 7 bases had no gene match. CDR1 is SGHRS and CDR2 is YFSETQ in the germline V gene. The CDR3 region is CASSRTGGEIGNTIYF. The CDR3 coding sequence is TGCGCCAGCAGCCGGACAGGGGGCGAGATCGGAAACACCATATATTTT.

The gene calls are TRBV2 and TRBJ2-7; D call uncertain. Looked up from germline, CDR1 is SNHLY and CDR2 is FYNNEI. This CDR3 is 10 amino acids long. Deletions cut 4 bases from V and 5 bases from J, with 3 bases between. This CDR3 is CASSVNEQYF. CDR3 DNA sequence: TGTGCCAGCAGTGTTAACGAGCAGTACTTC.

The chain is built from TRBV6-6 and TRBJ1-1, with D perhaps matching TRBD1 (6 bases). Germline V gene data show CDR1 as MNHNY and CDR2 as SVGAGI (reference sequence). Trimming pared 6 bases from V and 4 bases from J, leaving 15 bases between. The CDR3 has 14 amino acids. The CDR3 loop reads CASRGGAGRTEAFF. As DNA, the CDR3 is TGTGCCAGCAGGGGGGGGGCAGGGCGCACTGAAGCTTTCTTT.

This chain joins TRBV2 and TRBJ2-2; 7 positions agree with TRBD1. This CDR3 has 12 amino acids. Germline CDR1 reads SNHLY; CDR2 reads FYNNEI. Losses at the gene ends were 9 bases for V and 5 bases for J; bases not matched to a gene: 3. CDR3 protein: CARGQRTGELFF. For the CDR3, the DNA is TGTGCCAGGGGACAGAGGACCGGGGAGCTGTTTTTT.

V and J are TRBV9 and TRBJ2-7; D gene ambiguous. Germline V gene lookup returns CDR1 SGDLS and CDR2 YYNGEE. The CDR3 totals 15 residues. V gave up 0 bases and J gave up 3 bases, with 13 bases separating them. CDR3 sequence reads: CASSVEMRIDYEQYF. CDR3 in DNA: TGTGCCAGCAGCGTAGAAATGAGGATAGACTACGAGCAGTACTTC.

The DNA of the CDR3 is TGTGCCAGCAGCTTCAGGGGAAAAATGAACACTGAAGCTTTCTTT. It yields the protein CASSFRGKMNTEAFF. The rearrangement links TRBV13 to TRBJ1-1, with D possibly TRBD1 on 6 matching bases. V was pared by 3 bases and J by 0 bases, with 11 bases between. This CDR3 is built from 15 residues. Germline CDR1 PRHDT, CDR2 FYEKMQ (reference sequence).

The chain has TRBV3-1 (or the pseudogene TRBV3-2) and TRBJ2-2; 8 nucleotides agree with TRBD1. The CDR3 is made up of 16 amino acids. The trim removed 4 bases at V and 4 bases at J, leaving 8 bases unmatched. Germline V lookup: CDR1 LGHDT, CDR2 YNNKEL (reference sequence). In DNA, the CDR3 is TGTGCCAGCAGCCGTCGACAGGGGCCTTCCACCGGGGAGCTGTTTTTT. The encoded protein is CASSRRQGPSTGELFF.